The 8 T cell receptor beta chains below were found in one sample sequenced in a study of blood T cell repertoires in COVID-19 (dated by TCRdb to the early 2020s). Library generation was performed with the immunoSEQ multiplex PCR assay. TCRdb carries this immuneACCESS record with in-frame sequences only. Its versions omit some clonotypes, under half of them owing to an unresolved V gene in the studies checked, with the rest unexplained. In this sample the table shows a few hundred thousand clones, 84% of which occur a single time. The ten largest clones add up to around 5.5% of the sample. Sequencing input: peripheral blood. The receptors originated from a woman aged 60 to 75 who had recovered from COVID-19.

J is TRBJ2-3 and V is TRBV7-6; 8 bases align to TRBD2. Germline trimming cut 5 bases from V and 3 bases from J; bases unmatched to any gene: 10. Germline V lookup: CDR1 SGHVS, CDR2 FNYEAQ. CDR3 length equals 16 residues. This chain's CDR3 is CASSPPRTSFTDTQYF. In DNA, the CDR3 is TGTGCCAGCAGCCCCCCTCGGACTAGCTTTACAGATACGCAGTATTTT.

The J gene is TRBJ2-1, the V gene TRBV10-3; 7 nucleotides agree with TRBD2. The CDR3 loop spans 13 amino acids. Germline V gene sequence: CDR1 ENHRY, CDR2 SYGVKD. V shed 0 bases and J 11 bases; nucleotides not matched to a gene: 4. The CDR3 protein is CAISESQRGKQFF. CDR3 in DNA: TGTGCCATCAGTGAGTCCCAGCGGGGTAAGCAGTTCTTC.

The DNA of the CDR3 is TGTGCCGCCCAAAGGGGCTCTCACGTTGCTAGCACAGATACGCAGTATTTT. Translation: CAAQRGSHVASTDTQYF. The gene calls are TRBV5-6 and TRBJ2-3; maybe TRBD1 (5 bases). Trimming took off 10 bases at V and 0 bases at J, with 24 bases between the two ends. The CDR3 has 17 residues. Germline V CDR1 and CDR2: SGHDT, YYEEEE. Combining the CDR3 with reference TRBV5-6 and TRBJ2-3 gives the whole variable domain DAGVTQSPTHLIKTRGQQVTLRCSPKSGHDTVSWYQQALGQGPQFIFQYYEEEERQRGNFPDRFSGHQFPNYSSELNVNALLLGDSALYLCAAQRGSHVASTDTQYFGPGTRLTVL.

The chain has TRBV5-4 and TRBJ1-1; 10 nucleotides agree with TRBD1. The germline CDR1 and CDR2 sequences are SGHNT and YYREEE (reference sequence). With 5 bases clipped from V and 1 base from J, the junction kept 5 bases outside the gene matches. The CDR3 length is 15 residues. CDR3 sequence (DNA): TGTGCCAGCAGGGATGGACAGGGGGAGAACACTGAAGCTTTCTTT. Its translation: CASRDGQGENTEAFF.

This clone has just one count. A single base separates this from a much larger clone, so it may be a read error. V usage is TRBV7-9 and J usage is TRBJ1-2; possible D gene TRBD1, 5 bases. The CDR3 contains 13 residues. CDR1 is SEHNR and CDR2 is FQNEAQ in the germline V gene (reference sequence). The V gene lost 1 base and the J gene lost 4 bases, with 7 bases spanning the gap. CDR3 region: CASSLETAYGYTF. In DNA, the CDR3 is TGTGCCAGCAGCTTAGAGACAGCCTATGGCTACACCTTC.

The DNA of the CDR3 is TGCGCCAGCAGCCTAGGACTAGTTTCCTACAATGAGCAGTTCTTC. Amino acid sequence: CASSLGLVSYNEQFF. J is TRBJ2-1 and V is TRBV4-1; TRBD2 aligns across 7 bases. This CDR3 comprises 15 residues. CDR1 is MGHRA and CDR2 is YSYEKL in the germline V gene. Trimming at V came to 4 bases and at J to 1 base, leaving 4 bases not matched to a gene.

The rearrangement links TRBV7-3 to TRBJ2-2, with D tentatively TRBD2 (6 bases). The germline CDR1 and CDR2 sequences are SGHTA and FQGTGA. The CDR3 is 15 residues long. The V and J ends lost 3 bases and 6 bases respectively, with 14 bases between them. CDR3 protein: CASSFSAGRPGELFF. In DNA form, the CDR3 reads TGTGCCAGCAGCTTTTCGGCGGGGAGGCCCGGGGAGCTGTTTTTT.

The CDR3 nucleotides are TGTGCCAGCAGCTGGGACAGCCCGAGAGGGTCGAACACCGGGGAGCTGTTTTTT. Translation: CASSWDSPRGSNTGELFF. The rearrangement joins TRBV5-6 to TRBJ2-2, with TRBD1 matching 7 bases. Germline CDR1 and CDR2: SGHDT and YYEEEE. This CDR3 has 18 amino acids. The trim removed 3 bases at V and 0 bases at J, leaving 11 bases unmatched.